This T cell receptor beta chain was captured by sequencing in a study of beta chain features in type 1 diabetes. Expressed TCRB transcripts were sequenced after all isolated RNA was converted to cDNA. TCRdb's copy holds only in-frame clones and misses some; the assay was immunoSEQ multiplex PCR. The table has about 320,000 clones, 14% seen once. Concerning this clone itself: As yet, its antigen is unknown.

This CDR3 is 16 amino acids long. CDR1 is LGHNA, CDR2 YNFKEQ, per germline. V lost 0 bases and J 0 bases, leaving 11 bases between the germline ends. General study results and limits: VDJ junctions from patients with type 1 diabetes contained fewer insertions and more deletions. Type 1 diabetes patients had TCRB CDR3s that were shorter (moderately but significantly so) in all four CD4+ subsets.

There was one heparinised blood draw per donor, averaging approximately 120 mL. The genes are TRBV4-2 and TRBJ1-1; possibly TRBD1 for D (5 bases). Sequencing input: central memory CD4+ T cells from blood. The sequence was collected from a man aged 25-45 years in good health. This chain's CDR3 is CASSQEVAQVNTEAFF. The CDR3 region has the DNA TGTGCCAGCAGCCAAGAAGTGGCACAGGTGAACACTGAAGCTTTCTTT.